These 8 T cell receptor beta chains were sequenced from one sample in a study of regulatory T cells in long-lasting Graves disease. Arm-PCR of CDR3 regions and iRepertoire HTBI primers were used to build TCR beta libraries. MiXCR, applied by TCRdb to the multiplex PCR reads, yields one record per CDR3 protein. The data contain 700,000 or so distinct CDR3 sequences, 30% of them singletons. Time point indicated: persistent/refractory GD, antithyroid drugs over 5 years with positive TRAb. PBMCs provided the RNA from which the TCR library was made. The specimen was peripheral blood mononuclear cells (PBMCs), collected when the disease was refractory, from a patient treated with antithyroid drugs. The source is a female donor with Graves disease.

This chain connects TRBV6-2 or TRBV6-3 to TRBJ2-1; maybe TRBD1 (5 bases). Per the germline V gene, CDR1 is MNHEY and CDR2 is SVGEGT. V lost 4 bases to trimming and J lost 9 bases, with 10 bases between them. This CDR3 has 12 residues. CDR3 bases: TGTGCCAGCAGTTCCCCCCAGGGTGAGCAGTTCTTC. This sequence encodes CASSSPQGEQFF.

This clonotype came up many times. The genes are TRBV6-5 and TRBJ1-1; no firm D call. Germline V gives CDR1 MNHEY, CDR2 SVGAGI. V shed 0 bases and J shed 3 bases, with 17 bases lying between them. The CDR3 is made up of 17 amino acids. The CDR3 reads CASSYSARLLLDTEAFF. CDR3 sequence (DNA): TGTGCCAGCAGTTACTCGGCAAGGCTTCTGTTGGACACTGAAGCTTTCTTT.

This clonotype was detected ten times or more. The chain has TRBV12-3 or TRBV12-4 and TRBJ1-1; D uncertain. V gave up 5 bases and J gave up 7 bases, with 14 bases separating them. The CDR3 runs to 13 residues. CDR3 sequence (DNA): TGTGCCAGCAGTCTAATGCCCTACTATGAAGCTTTCTTT. This translates into CASSLMPYYEAFF.

This clonotype was observed a few times. This chain joins TRBV18 and TRBJ2-7, with 9 bases lining up with TRBD2. Trimming cost V 0 bases and J 2 bases; bases outside gene matches: 2. The length of the CDR3 is 15 residues. Germline V gene data show CDR1 as KGHSH and CDR2 as LQKENI. DNA for the CDR3: TGTGCCAGCTCACCACCGACTAGCGGTCCCTACGAGCAGTACTTC. Translated: CASSPPTSGPYEQYF. Full variable domain (remainder filled in from reference TRBV18 and TRBJ2-7): NAGVMQNPRHLVRRRGQEARLRCSPMKGHSHVYWYRQLPEEGLKFMVYLQKENIIDESGMPKERFSAEFPKEGPSILRIQQVVRGDSAAYFCASSPPTSGPYEQYFGPGTRLTVT.

The rearrangement links TRBV5-1 to TRBJ2-7, with 9 bases matching TRBD1. The V and J ends lost 4 bases and 5 bases, in that order; junction bases with no gene match: 7. The CDR3 totals 14 residues. Germline CDR1 SGHRS, CDR2 YFSETQ. The CDR3 protein is CASSRTGGRDEQYF. CDR3 DNA: TGCGCCAGCAGCCGAACAGGGGGCCGGGACGAGCAGTACTTC.

This clonotype was seen at least ten times. This chain joins TRBV27 and TRBJ2-7; TRBD1 might be the D (5 bases). Per the germline V gene, CDR1 is MNHEY and CDR2 is SMNVEV (reference sequence). The germline V and J ends were trimmed by 0 bases and 1 base, with 7 bases remaining between them. This CDR3 contains 14 residues. CDR3: CASSLSAGSYEQYF. CDR3 in DNA: TGTGCCAGCAGTTTATCGGCAGGGTCCTACGAGCAGTACTTC.

The V call is TRBV29-1, the J call TRBJ2-5, with D maybe TRBD2 (6 bases). The CDR3 has 17 residues. The V gene's germline CDR1 is SQVTM and CDR2 ANQGSEA. V lost 5 bases to trimming and J lost 4 bases, with 26 bases between them. Here the CDR3 reads CSVPGPMGIGGRETQYF. CDR3 in DNA: TGCAGCGTTCCGGGGCCCATGGGGATTGGGGGGAGAGAGACCCAGTACTTC. Looking up the rest from reference TRBV29-1 and TRBJ2-5 gives the full variable domain: SAVISQKPSRDICQRGTSLTIQCQVDSQVTMMFWYRQQPGQSLTLIATANQGSEATYESGFVIDKFPISRPNLTFSTLTVSNMSPEDSSIYLCSVPGPMGIGGRETQYFGPGTRLLVL.

This clonotype has just a few counts. V usage is TRBV3-1 and J usage is TRBJ1-2; unclear D gene. V lost 4 bases to trimming and J lost 6 bases, with 21 bases between them. The CDR3 contains 16 residues. The V gene's germline CDR1 is LGHDT and CDR2 YNNKEL (reference sequence). The CDR3: CASSPELGRFHHGYTF. CDR3 DNA: TGTGCCAGCAGCCCGGAGCTGGGCAGGTTTCATCATGGCTACACCTTC. Filled out from reference TRBV3-1 and TRBJ1-2, the complete variable domain reads DTAVSQTPKYLVTQMGNDKSIKCEQNLGHDTMYWYKQDSKKFLKIMFSYNNKELIINETVPNRFSPKSPDKAHLNLHINSLELGDSAVYFCASSPELGRFHHGYTFGSGTRLTVV.